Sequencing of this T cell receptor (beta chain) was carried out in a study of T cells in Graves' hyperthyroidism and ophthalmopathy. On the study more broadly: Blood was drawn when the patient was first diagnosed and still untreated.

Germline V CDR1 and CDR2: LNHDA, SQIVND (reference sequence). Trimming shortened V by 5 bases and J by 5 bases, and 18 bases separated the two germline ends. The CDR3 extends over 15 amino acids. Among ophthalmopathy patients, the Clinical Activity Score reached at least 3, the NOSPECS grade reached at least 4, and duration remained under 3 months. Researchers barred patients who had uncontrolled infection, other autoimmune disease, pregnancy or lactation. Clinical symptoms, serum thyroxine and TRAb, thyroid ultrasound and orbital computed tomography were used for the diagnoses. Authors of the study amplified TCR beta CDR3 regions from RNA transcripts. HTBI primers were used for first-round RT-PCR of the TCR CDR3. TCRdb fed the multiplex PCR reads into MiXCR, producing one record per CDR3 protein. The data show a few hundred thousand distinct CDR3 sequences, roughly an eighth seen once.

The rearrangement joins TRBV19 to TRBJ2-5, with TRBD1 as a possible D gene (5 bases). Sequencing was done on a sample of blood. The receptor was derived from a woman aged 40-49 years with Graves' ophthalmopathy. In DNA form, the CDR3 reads TGTGCCAGTAGTCCCCTGGGGCACGAGGATGAGACCCAGTACTTC. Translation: CASSPLGHEDETQYF. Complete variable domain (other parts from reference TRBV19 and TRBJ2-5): DGGITQSPKYLFRKEGQNVTLSCEQNLNHDAMYWYRQDPGQGLRLIYYSQIVNDFQKGDIAEGYSVSREKKESFPLTVTSAQKNPTAFYLCASSPLGHEDETQYFGPGTRLLVL.